The entry below gives a single T cell receptor (beta chain) sequence along with its context. This specimen comes from a study of OX40 agonist ivuxolimab in advanced cancers. Sampling times: baseline, cycle 4 day 1, cycle 7 day 1. Assay: immunoSEQ multiplex PCR; the TCRdb copy retains only in-frame clones and omits some. Altogether under 80,000 clones are present, around 82% being singletons, with the ten largest covering 4.5% to 6%. V was trimmed by 2 bases and J by 8 bases, leaving 15 bases between them. CDR3 size: 14 residues. The sequence came from an adult with an advanced solid tumor such as melanoma, head and neck, liver or kidney cancer. Source: CD4+ or CD8+ T cells sorted from blood, taken in a trial of the OX40 agonist ivuxolimab. The chain recombines TRBV23-1 with TRBJ1-2; D is possibly TRBD1 (6 bases). TRBV23-1 is identified as an open reading frame with a role that is uncertain. The CDR3 DNA sequence: TGCGCCAGCAGTCAAAAAAAACAGGGAGGAGGCTACACCTTC. It is translated as CASSQKKQGGGYTF.